This TCR beta chain came from a study of shared clonotypes between healthy human individuals (dated by TCRdb to 2020 to 2021). The study in broad terms: A few men and two women, aged 18 to 49 years, made up the cohort. For each donor, three plates each were used for CD4 naive and CD4 memory, two plates were used for CD8 naive, and one plate was used for CD8 memory. To estimate repertoire size and how much clonotype sharing occurs between individuals, the study deeply sequenced the blood TCR repertoires of a handful of healthy adults. Different laboratories and diverse techniques were used to prepare libraries and sequence TCR repertoires, to increase sequencing depth and limit assay-specific biases. Leukapheresis yielded between about 0.94 and 9.5 billion PBMCs per donor.

According to the germline V gene (reference sequence), CDR1 reads SEHNR and CDR2 reads FQNEAQ. V was cut back by 3 bases and J by 5 bases, leaving a gap of 10 bases between them. Including cysteine and phenylalanine, the CDR3 has 13 amino acids. Only the CDR3 DNA is retained, 39 bases long and in frame from the first base. TCR CDR3 regions were amplified from genomic DNA by multiplex PCR using the deep immunoSEQ assay. Genomic DNA extracted from each cell subset was distributed evenly over all wells of several immunoSEQ 96-well plates, and each plate served as one replicate. For sorted subsets, each replicate PCR was loaded with about 0.2 ug genomic DNA, equivalent to roughly 30,000 T cell genomes. The purified libraries were quantified using a Qubit 3.0 fluorometer, sized with a Bioanalyzer 2100, and then quantified again using the KAPA Library Quantification kit. Each immunoSEQ 96-well plate was sequenced on its own single-read 150-cycle Illumina NextSeq 550 flow cell. The original methods were these. The immunoSEQ output contained only junctional sequences without quality scores, so filtering could not match that applied to full-length reads. To assign V/J genes and CDR3, sequences were annotated using PyIR, a Python wrapper for IgBLAST v1.9, with IMGT germline references. Any read was removed if the V/J assignment was weak (E-value above 1e-6), the CDR3 was missing, or the read contained stop codons, out-of-frame junctions, or ambiguous translated residues. V3J clonotypes were defined as sequences sharing the same inferred V gene, J gene, and CDR3 amino acid sequence. To compute the percentage overlap between repertoires, the number of shared unique clonotypes was divided by the size of the smaller repertoire. Repertoire richness was assessed with RTK rarefaction, the Chao1 estimator, and Recon v2.1 estimates of unobserved clonotypes. Generation probabilities were computed with OLGA for all TCRbeta clonotypes obtained by the gDNA method from several donors. Here the immuneACCESS table is served through TCRdb, limited to in-frame sequences with V and J called. Missing clones are a known gap in these copies; in checked studies unresolved V genes cover under half, and the rest lacks a known reason. V and J calls and clone size follow that table, whereas D and trimming were derived from the DNA. This sample holds roughly 1,000,000 clones; more than 75% were observed only once. More than 0.55% of the sample lies in the top ten.

Overall results and qualifications from the work: Rarefaction of sorted-subset datasets indicated incomplete sequencing despite the large sequencing depth. Only blood was sampled, and tissue TCR repertoires likely differ from those in blood. Pairwise subsampling led to the expectation that sequencing depth would affect the degree of clonotype sharing among donors. Clonotypes shared by all four sorted-subset donors showed higher generation probabilities than non-shared clonotypes. When a handful of donors were compared, the shared fraction of clonotypes was about 5% for naive CD4, approximately 3.5% for naive CD8, roughly 2.3% for memory CD4, and around 0.37% for memory CD8. Naive subsets generally had larger estimated clonotype richness than memory subsets did. Because the study included a small number of donors, the genetic and exposure-history diversity represented was limited.

Of note for this clone: The antigen it recognizes is unknown. Base quality data are lacking; no much larger clone is found one base away. Other DNA sequences of this sample code for an identical CDR3.

The donors were healthy, HIV-negative adults who had no recently reported acute infections or vaccinations. Every donor was a Caucasian adult residing in Nashville, Tennessee, USA. Magnetic negative selection was used to enrich CD4+ T cells, after which naive cells were positively selected on CD45RA and the negative fraction became the memory subset. Blood was obtained by leukapheresis, after which PBMCs were separated by Ficoll-Histopaque density gradient centrifugation and cryopreserved in liquid nitrogen vapor phase. Analytical flow cytometry was used to check the purity and quantity of every magnetically sorted T cell population. Genomic DNA was isolated from every sorted fraction and measured by UV absorbance on a Nanodrop 2000c.

The TCR comes from a man younger than 35 in good health. Some clones in this sample may be carry-over from other donors' samples. Source material: memory CD4+ T cells from PBMCs. Per the publication, the cell subset or site label means: CD45RA-negative fraction. The rearranged segments are TRBV7-9 and TRBJ1-1; a tentative D match to TRBD1 spans 5 bases. This receptor carries the CDR3 CASSFTGGTEAFF. The DNA is TGTGCCAGCAGCTTTACGGGGGGTACTGAAGCTTTCTTT.